This is a list of T cell receptor beta chains from one sample in a study of T cells after yellow fever vaccination. TCRdb analysed the 5' RACE reads with MiXCR anew, one entry per CDR3 protein. In the table there are about 360,000 distinct CDR3 sequences, roughly 6.2% of which are singletons. The sequencing used PBMCs, collected 5 days after the yellow fever booster vaccination. Source of these receptors: a man under 40 who received the YFV17D yellow fever vaccine. The CDR3 runs from the conserved cysteine through the conserved F or W. D genes are given only for firm matches. Only part of the rows carry a size: once, few, many, or a class if the clone is expanded.

TRBJ1-3	TRBV7-9	-	many	CASSGGAGNTIYF	TGTGCCAGCAGCGGGGGGGCTGGAAACACCATATATTTT
TRBJ2-3	TRBV30	-	few	CAWSNGAGFTDTQYF	TGTGCCTGGAGTAACGGTGCGGGATTCACAGATACGCAGTATTTT
TRBJ2-1	TRBV3-1	-	many	CASSQDLDNEQFF	TGTGCCAGCAGCCAAGATTTAGACAATGAGCAGTTCTTC
TRBJ2-7	TRBV7-2	-	many	CASSPILGAYEQYF	TGTGCCAGCAGCCCTATCCTGGGAGCCTACGAGCAGTACTTC
TRBJ1-2	TRBV6-1	-	-	CASRRGLARGYTF	TGTGCCAGCAGGCGAGGCCTTGCCCGAGGCTACACCTTC
TRBJ2-1	TRBV5-1	TRBD2	few	CASSLEAGSSYNEQFF	TGCGCCAGCAGCTTGGAAGCGGGATCGTCCTACAATGAGCAGTTCTTC
TRBJ1-1	TRBV9	-	-	CASSPTGWNTEAFF	TGTGCCAGCAGCCCTACCGGGTGGAACACTGAAGCTTTCTTT
TRBJ2-7	TRBV7-8	TRBD2	few	CASSKGTSGRGTGEQYF	TGTGCCAGCAGTAAAGGGACTAGCGGGAGAGGAACTGGCGAGCAGTACTTC
TRBJ2-5	TRBV10-3	TRBD2	-	CAITAGLAGNQTQYF	TGTGCCATCACCGCAGGACTAGCGGGCAATCAGACCCAGTACTTC
TRBJ2-7	TRBV11-2	-	-	CASSPMKIAAGGTYEQYF	TGTGCCAGCAGCCCAATGAAGATAGCGGCGGGCGGGACCTACGAGCAGTACTTC
TRBJ2-1	TRBV29-1	-	few	CSAGREEEQFF	TGCAGCGCCGGAAGGGAGGAGGAGCAGTTCTTC
TRBJ2-5	TRBV5-4	-	-	CASSLGWDRGFQETQYF	TGTGCCAGCAGCTTAGGGTGGGATCGAGGATTTCAAGAGACCCAGTACTTC
TRBJ1-6	TRBV27	-	many	CASSPMSGWTRLPGSPLHF	TGTGCCAGCAGTCCCATGTCAGGCTGGACTCGTCTCCCGGGGTCACCCCTCCACTTT
TRBJ2-1	TRBV20-1	TRBD2	many	CSATWGRAGNEQFF	TGCAGTGCCACATGGGGGAGGGCAGGCAATGAGCAGTTCTTC
TRBJ2-7	TRBV7-2	-	many	CASSSFYEQYF	TGTGCCAGCAGTTCCTTCTACGAGCAGTACTTC
TRBJ2-7	TRBV7-2	-	many	CASRGEAYEQYF	TGTGCCAGCAGGGGCGAGGCTTACGAGCAGTACTTC
TRBJ2-3	TRBV4-3	TRBD2	few	CASSQLLAGPTDTQYF	TGCGCCAGCAGCCAACTGCTAGCGGGTCCCACAGATACGCAGTATTTT
TRBJ2-1	TRBV5-1	TRBD2	many	CASSLEASGITYNEQFF	TGCGCCAGCAGCTTGGAGGCTAGCGGGATTACCTACAATGAGCAGTTCTTC
TRBJ2-7	TRBV3-1	-	many	CASSGASEQYF	TGTGCCAGCAGCGGGGCCTCCGAGCAGTACTTC
TRBJ2-7	TRBV5-1	-	-	CASSLPPSSYEQYF	TGCGCCAGCAGCTTACCACCTAGCTCCTACGAGCAGTACTTC
TRBJ1-1	TRBV7-2	-	-	CASSSLWEAFF	TGTGCCAGCAGCTCCCTCTGGGAAGCTTTCTTT
TRBJ2-5	TRBV20-1	TRBD2	-	CSARQREIQETQYF	TGCAGTGCTAGACAGCGGGAAATCCAAGAGACCCAGTACTTC
TRBJ2-3	TRBV18	TRBD1	many	CASSPGQTDTQYF	TGTGCCAGCTCGCCGGGACAGACAGATACGCAGTATTTT
TRBJ1-2	TRBV29-1	-	few	CSVVAGSYGYTF	TGCAGCGTTGTGGCAGGGAGCTATGGCTACACCTTC
TRBJ2-3	TRBV7-2	-	few	CASSLVSAGNGDTQYF	TGTGCCAGCAGCTTAGTCTCAGCGGGCAATGGAGATACGCAGTATTTT